This TCR beta chain came from a study of Ad26.COV2.S vaccination and SARS-CoV-2 variants. Study-level background: Ad26.COV2.S was injected intramuscularly once or twice, 56 days apart. Points from the study as a whole: An underestimation of total T cell responses may have resulted from the TCR breadth and depth analyses. Non-spike TCR breadth was similar in vaccine and placebo recipients.

Treatment specified: roughly 18 received Ad26.COV2.S at low or high dose, single or two shots; 5 received placebo; per-sample allocation not given. Following the first vaccine or placebo injection, samples were taken on day 63. Wuhan-strain spike was delivered by a replication-incompetent Ad26 vector. Produced via immunoSEQ multiplex PCR; TCRdb's table is partial and in-frame only. The table shows over 200,000 clones, with roughly 90% occurring only once. Comments on this clone: The antigen is not known. The sample contains more than one DNA sequence encoding this CDR3.

The receptor was derived from a person between 18 and 65 years old who received the Ad26.COV2.S COVID-19 vaccine or a placebo. Sequencing was performed on peripheral blood, taken in a trial of Ad26.COV2.S vaccine versus placebo.

CDR3 region: CASSSGQGGLNEQFF. CDR3 nucleotides: TGTGCCAGCAGCAGCGGACAGGGGGGCCTCAATGAGCAGTTCTTC. The V gene is TRBV7-3, the J gene TRBJ2-1, with 10 bases identical to TRBD1. Germline assignment: CDR1 SGHTA and CDR2 FQGTGA. V lost 5 bases to trimming and J lost 6 bases; unmatched junction nucleotides: 7. There are 15 residues in the CDR3.